Reported below is one T cell receptor (beta chain). The data stem from a study of cytomegalovirus exposure and HLA in healthy donors. The germline V gene has CDR1 SEHNR and CDR2 FQNEAQ (reference sequence). With 5 bases clipped from V and 0 bases from J, the junction kept 10 bases outside the gene matches. The CDR3 length is 17 residues. Use of 60 Vbeta and 13 Jbeta primers characterized the PCR. Measured with immunoSEQ multiplex PCR; TCRdb has only the in-frame clones, and not every one. The sample has some 130,000 clones; around four fifths are singletons. This TCR was recovered from a boy aged 2 to 9 in good health and CMV-seronegative. This chain uses TRBV7-9 with TRBJ1-3, with TRBD1 matching over 7 bases. The source material was PBMCs. CDR3 nucleotide sequence: TGTGCCAGCAGCCTGGGACAGCGACTAGGCTCTGGAAACACCATATATTTT. This encodes CASSLGQRLGSGNTIYF.